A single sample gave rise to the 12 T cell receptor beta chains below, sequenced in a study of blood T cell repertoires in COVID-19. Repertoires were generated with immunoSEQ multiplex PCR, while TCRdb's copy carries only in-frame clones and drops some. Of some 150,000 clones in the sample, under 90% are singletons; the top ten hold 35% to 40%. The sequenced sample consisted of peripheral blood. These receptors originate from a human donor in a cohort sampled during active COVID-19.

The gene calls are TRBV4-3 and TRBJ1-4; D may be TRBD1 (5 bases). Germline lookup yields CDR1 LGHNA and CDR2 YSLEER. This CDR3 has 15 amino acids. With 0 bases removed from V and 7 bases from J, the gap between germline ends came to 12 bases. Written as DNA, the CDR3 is TGCGCCAGCAGCCAAGATTGGGGGGGAGGTGAAAAACTGTTTTTT. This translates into CASSQDWGGGEKLFF.

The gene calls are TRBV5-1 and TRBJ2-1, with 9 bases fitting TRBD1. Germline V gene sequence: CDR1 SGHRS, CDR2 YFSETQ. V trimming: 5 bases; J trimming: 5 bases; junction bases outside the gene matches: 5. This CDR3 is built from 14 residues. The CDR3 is CASRTGGMHNEQFF. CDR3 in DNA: TGCGCCAGCAGGACAGGGGGTATGCACAATGAGCAGTTCTTC.

The CDR3 here is CAISRQQETQYF. The CDR3, as DNA: TGTGCCATCAGTCGCCAGCAAGAGACCCAGTACTTC. V is TRBV10-3 and J is TRBJ2-5; no clear D gene. The CDR3 is made up of 12 amino acids. Germline CDR1 and CDR2: ENHRY and SYGVKD. The ends were cut back, 5 bases at V and 2 bases at J, with 6 bases in the middle.

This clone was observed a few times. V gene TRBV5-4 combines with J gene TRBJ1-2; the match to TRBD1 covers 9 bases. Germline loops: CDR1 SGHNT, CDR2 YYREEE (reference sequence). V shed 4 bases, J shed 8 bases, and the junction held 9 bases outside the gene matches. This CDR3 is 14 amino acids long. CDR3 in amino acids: CASSRTGAMVGYTF. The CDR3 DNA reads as TGTGCCAGCAGCCGGACAGGGGCTATGGTGGGCTACACCTTC.

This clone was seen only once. Here the CDR3 reads CASSRATPGNEQFF. The CDR3 nucleotides read TGCGCCAGCAGCCGCGCAACCCCGGGGAATGAGCAGTTCTTC. The chain couples TRBV4-3 to TRBJ2-1; a possible D gene is TRBD2 (5 bases). The CDR3 contains 14 residues. The V gene lost 4 bases and the J gene lost 7 bases, with 14 bases spanning the gap. Per germline, CDR1 LGHNA and CDR2 YSLEER.

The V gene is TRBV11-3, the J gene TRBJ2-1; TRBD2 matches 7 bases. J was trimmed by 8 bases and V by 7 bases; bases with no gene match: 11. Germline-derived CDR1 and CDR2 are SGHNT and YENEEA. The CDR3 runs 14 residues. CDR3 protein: CASTSGGGIDEQFF. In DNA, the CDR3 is TGTGCCAGCACCTCTGGGGGGGGAATAGATGAGCAGTTCTTC. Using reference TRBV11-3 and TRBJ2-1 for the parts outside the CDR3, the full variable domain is EAGVVQSPRYKIIEKKQPVAFWCNPISGHNTLYWYLQNLGQGPELLIRYENEEAVDDSQLPKDRFSAERLKGVDSTLKIQPAELGDSAVYLCASTSGGGIDEQFFGPGTRLTVL.

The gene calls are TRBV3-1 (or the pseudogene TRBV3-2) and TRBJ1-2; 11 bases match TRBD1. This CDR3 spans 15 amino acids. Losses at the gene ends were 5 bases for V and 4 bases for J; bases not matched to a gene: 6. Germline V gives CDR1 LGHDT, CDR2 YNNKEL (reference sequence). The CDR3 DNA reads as TGTGCCAGCAGCATACGGGACAGGGGGTCCTATGGCTACACCTTC. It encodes CASSIRDRGSYGYTF.

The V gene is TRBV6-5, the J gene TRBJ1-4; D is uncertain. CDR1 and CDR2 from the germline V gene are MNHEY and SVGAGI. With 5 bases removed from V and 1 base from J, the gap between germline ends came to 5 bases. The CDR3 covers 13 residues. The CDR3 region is CASSPVTNEKLFF. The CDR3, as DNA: TGTGCCAGCAGTCCGGTAACTAATGAAAAACTGTTTTTT.

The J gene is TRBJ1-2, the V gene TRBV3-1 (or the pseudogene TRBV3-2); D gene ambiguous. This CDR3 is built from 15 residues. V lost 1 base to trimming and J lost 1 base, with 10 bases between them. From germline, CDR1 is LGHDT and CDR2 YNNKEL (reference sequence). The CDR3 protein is CASSQGGGVNYGYTF. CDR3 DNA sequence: TGTGCCAGCAGCCAAGGAGGTGGCGTTAACTATGGCTACACCTTC.

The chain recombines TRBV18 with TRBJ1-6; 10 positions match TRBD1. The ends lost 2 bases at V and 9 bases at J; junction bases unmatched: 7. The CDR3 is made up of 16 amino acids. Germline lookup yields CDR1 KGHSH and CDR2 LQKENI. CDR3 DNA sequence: TGTGCCAGCTCACCAGCGGGACAGGGGTGGATTTCACCCCTCCACTTT. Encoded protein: CASSPAGQGWISPLHF.

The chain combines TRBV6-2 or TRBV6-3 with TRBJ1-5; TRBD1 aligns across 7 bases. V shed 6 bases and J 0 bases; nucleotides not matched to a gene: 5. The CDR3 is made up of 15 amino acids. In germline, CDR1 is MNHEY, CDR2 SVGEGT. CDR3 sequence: CASSPGQVSNQPQHF. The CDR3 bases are TGTGCCAGCAGCCCCGGACAGGTTAGCAATCAGCCCCAGCATTTT.

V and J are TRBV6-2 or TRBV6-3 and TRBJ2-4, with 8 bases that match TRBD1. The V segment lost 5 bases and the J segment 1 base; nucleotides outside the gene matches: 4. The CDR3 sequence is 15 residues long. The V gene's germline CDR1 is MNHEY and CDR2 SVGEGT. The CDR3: CASSTGGQAKNIQYF. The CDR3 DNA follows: TGTGCCAGCAGTACAGGGGGACAGGCCAAAAACATTCAGTACTTC.